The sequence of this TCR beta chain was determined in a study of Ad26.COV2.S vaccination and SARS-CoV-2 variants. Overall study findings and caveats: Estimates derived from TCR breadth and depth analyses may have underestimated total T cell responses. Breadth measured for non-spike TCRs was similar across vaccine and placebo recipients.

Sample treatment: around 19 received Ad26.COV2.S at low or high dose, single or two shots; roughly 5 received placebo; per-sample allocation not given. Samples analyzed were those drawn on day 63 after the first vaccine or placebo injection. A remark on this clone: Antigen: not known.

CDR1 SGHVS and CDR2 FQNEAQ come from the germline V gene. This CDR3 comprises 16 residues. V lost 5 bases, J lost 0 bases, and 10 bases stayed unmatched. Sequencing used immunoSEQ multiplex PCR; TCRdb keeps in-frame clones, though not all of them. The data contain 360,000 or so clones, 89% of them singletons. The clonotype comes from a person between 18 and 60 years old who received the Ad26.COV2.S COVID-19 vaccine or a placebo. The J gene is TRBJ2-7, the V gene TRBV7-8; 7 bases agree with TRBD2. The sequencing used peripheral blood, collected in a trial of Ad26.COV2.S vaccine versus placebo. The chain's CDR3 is CASSRRAAGDSYEQYF. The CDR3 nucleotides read TGTGCCAGCAGCCGGAGGGCGGCGGGAGACTCCTACGAGCAGTACTTC.